Sequencing of this T cell receptor beta chain was carried out in a study of identical twins. Worth noting for this clonotype: Its antigen is undetermined.

A single record per CDR3 protein comes from TCRdb applying MiXCR to the 5' RACE reads. Of 600,000 to 800,000 distinct CDR3 sequences listed, 21% are singletons. The CDR3 runs 16 residues. V was pared by 2 bases and J by 2 bases, with 16 bases between. CDR1 and CDR2 (germline): MNHEY, SVGEGT. Study results and limitations: Cross-sectional statistical analysis was relied on for the conclusions, without the same donors being followed.

This sample was also put to use in a study of T cells expressing NK-cell markers. That publication notes: Roughly 1.0-8% of CD8+ T cells in several donors belonged to dominant NKG2C+ clonotypes.

The genes are TRBV6-2 or TRBV6-3 and TRBJ2-7; a possible D gene is TRBD1 (6 bases). The clonotype comes from a woman in her late teens or twenties in good health. Material for sequencing was PBMCs. CDR3 protein: CASSYARTESTYEQYF. The CDR3 region has the DNA TGTGCCAGCAGTTACGCACGGACAGAGTCGACCTACGAGCAGTACTTC.